The 20 T cell receptor beta chains below all came from one sample that was sequenced in a study of breast tumors, draining lymph nodes, adjacent tissues. Breast cancer patients provided tissue from their axillary draining lymph nodes. TCRdb used MiXCR to reprocess the multiplex PCR reads, holding one entry per CDR3 protein. The table records 130,000 or so distinct CDR3 sequences, 20% to 25% of them present only once. The sample consisted of axillary lymph node tissue. The origin of the receptors is a female donor with breast cancer. Some clones in this sample may be carry-over from other donors' samples.

In its sample, this clonotype was seen many times. The J gene is TRBJ2-1, the V gene TRBV7-3; no clear D gene. The CDR3 spans 13 residues. Trimming shortened V by 5 bases and J by 4 bases, and 9 bases separated the two germline ends. Germline lookup yields CDR1 SGHTA and CDR2 FQGTGA. The CDR3 region is CASSTSNYNEQFF. CDR3 nucleotides: TGTGCCAGCAGCACCTCTAATTACAATGAGCAGTTCTTC.

This clonotype was found many times. This sequence joins TRBV7-9 and TRBJ1-4; 8 nucleotides align to TRBD1. J was trimmed by 7 bases and V by 2 bases; bases with no gene match: 3. Germline-derived CDR1 and CDR2 are SEHNR and FQNEAQ (reference sequence). The CDR3 covers 14 residues. CDR3 coding DNA: TGTGCCAGCAGCTTAAATGGACAGGGTGAAAAACTGTTTTTT. Amino acid sequence: CASSLNGQGEKLFF.

This clonotype was seen a few times. DNA for the CDR3: TGTGCCAGCAGCTTAGGTTCAGGGGATCCCACCGGGGAGCTGTTTTTT. As protein: CASSLGSGDPTGELFF. The chain carries TRBV13 and TRBJ2-2; perhaps TRBD1 as D (6 bases). The CDR3 loop spans 16 amino acids. Trimming left V 0 bases short and J 4 bases short, with 12 bases between. The V gene's germline CDR1 is PRHDT and CDR2 FYEKMQ (reference sequence).

This clonotype was counted at least ten times. This rearrangement joins TRBV29-1 to TRBJ2-3; no definite D call. The CDR3 is 13 residues long. Trimming left V 8 bases short and J 2 bases short, with 14 bases between. Looked up from germline, CDR1 is SQVTM and CDR2 is ANQGSEA. CDR3 loop: CSTRERPTDTQYF. The CDR3 coding sequence is TGCAGCACCCGCGAGAGGCCCACAGATACGCAGTATTTT.

The genes are TRBV3-1 and TRBJ1-3; weak D call: TRBD1 (5 bases). V was shortened by 5 bases and J by 2 bases, with 10 bases between the two germline ends. From germline, CDR1 is LGHDT and CDR2 YNNKEL (reference sequence). CDR3 length: 14 residues. CDR3 DNA sequence: TGTGCCAGCAGCTTCCTGGGGGCTGGAAACACCATATATTTT. It encodes CASSFLGAGNTIYF.

Concerning this clonotype: A read error may be the cause here, since a much bigger clone is one base away. The CDR3 sequence is CASSPPGTGEYEQSF. DNA of the CDR3: TGTGCCAGCTCACCACCGGGGACAGGGGAATACGAGCAGTCCTTC. The V gene is TRBV18, the J gene TRBJ2-7; 10 positions match TRBD1. This CDR3 is 15 amino acids long. Per germline, CDR1 KGHSH and CDR2 LQKENI.

In regard to this clonotype: A read error is possible here, since a much larger clone lies one base away. V and J are TRBV7-9 and TRBJ2-2; D possibly corresponds to TRBD2 (5 bases). Per the germline V gene, CDR1 is SEHNR and CDR2 is FQNEAQ (reference sequence). This CDR3 is 15 amino acids long. Here the CDR3 reads CASSSRAELTGELSF. CDR3 DNA sequence: TGTGCCAGCAGCTCGAGGGCCGAGCTCACCGGGGAGCTGTCTTTT.

Turning to this clonotype: Possible read error: a much larger clone is one base away. V gene TRBV15 combines with J gene TRBJ2-7; a weak D match, TRBD1 (6 bases). CDR1 and CDR2 (germline): LNHNV, YYDKDF (reference sequence). The CDR3 runs to 14 residues. The CDR3 sequence: CAASRDTGTYEQYF. The CDR3, as DNA: TGTGCCGCCAGCAGAGATACAGGGACCTACGAGCAGTACTTC.

This clonotype was picked up many times. V usage is TRBV5-1 and J usage is TRBJ1-4; the D gene is possibly TRBD1 (6 bases). This CDR3 is 15 amino acids long. CDR1 is SGHRS, CDR2 YFSETQ, per germline. Trimming pared 0 bases from V and 8 bases from J, leaving 14 bases between. The CDR3 DNA sequence: TGCGCCAGCAGCTTGGGGCAGGGGTTTATAGAAAAACTGTTTTTT. Amino acid sequence: CASSLGQGFIEKLFF.

On this clonotype: A much bigger clone sits one base away, suggesting this may be a read error. V is TRBV5-4 and J is TRBJ2-7, with D possibly being TRBD2 (5 bases). Looked up from germline, CDR1 is SGHNT and CDR2 is YYREEE (reference sequence). Trimming pared 2 bases from V and 9 bases from J, leaving 18 bases between. This CDR3 has 14 amino acids. The CDR3 DNA is TGTGCCAGCAGCTTTGAGGGTTACTTCCTCGGGCAGTACTTC. It codes for CASSFEGYFLGQYF.

On this clonotype itself: With only one base between it and a far larger clone, this is likely a read error. The genes are TRBV11-1 and TRBJ2-1; D may be TRBD2 (5 bases). Trimming stripped 4 bases from V and 3 bases from J, with 7 bases between. CDR1 is SGHAT and CDR2 is FQDESV in the germline V gene (reference sequence). The CDR3 extends over 13 amino acids. The CDR3, as DNA: TGTGCCAGCAGCTCGGCGGGCTACAATGAGCAGTTCTTC. It codes for CASSSAGYNEQFF.

J is TRBJ2-1 and V is TRBV5-5; 8 positions agree with TRBD2. V was pared by 2 bases and J by 13 bases, with 8 bases of the junction left unmatched. Germline V gene lookup returns CDR1 SGHKS and CDR2 YYEKEE (reference sequence). The CDR3 extends over 13 amino acids. The CDR3 DNA reads as TGTGCCAGCAGCTTTGAGGGTAGCGGGACCCAGTTCTTC. This encodes CASSFEGSGTQFF. Looking up the rest from reference TRBV5-5 and TRBJ2-1 gives the full variable domain: DAGVTQSPTHLIKTRGQQVTLRCSPISGHKSVSWYQQVLGQGPQFIFQYYEKEERGRGNFPDRFSARQFPNYSSELNVNALLLGDSALYLCASSFEGSGTQFFGPGTRLTVL.

About this clonotype: A read error may explain this, as a much larger clone is one base away. The V call is TRBV2, the J call TRBJ1-3, with D possibly TRBD1 on 5 matching bases. CDR1 is SNHLY and CDR2 is FYNNEI in the germline V gene. This CDR3 has 12 amino acids. The CDR3 DNA sequence: TGTGCCAGCGGTGAAGAGGGGAACACCATATATTTT. Translated: CASGEEGNTIYF.

This clonotype was observed many times. V gene TRBV3-1 combines with J gene TRBJ1-5; 8 bases agree with TRBD1. This CDR3 has 13 amino acids. Germline V gene data show CDR1 as LGHDT and CDR2 as YNNKEL (reference sequence). The ends lost 3 bases at V and 5 bases at J; junction bases unmatched: 0. DNA for the CDR3: TGTGCCAGCAGCCAGGACAGGGATCAGCCCCAGCATTTT. It encodes CASSQDRDQPQHF.

This clonotype came up many times. The rearrangement joins TRBV3-1 to TRBJ2-1; D remains unclear. With 1 base removed from V and 9 bases from J, the gap between germline ends came to 19 bases. This CDR3 is 16 amino acids long. Germline V CDR1 and CDR2: LGHDT, YNNKEL (reference sequence). In DNA, the CDR3 is TGTGCCAGCAGCCAAGTCTCGGGTGGCTCAGCTGGTGAGCAGTTCTTC. Amino acids: CASSQVSGGSAGEQFF.

To note about this clonotype: Its ends do not fully match the called genes, so a read error is possible. V usage is TRBV10-3 and J usage is TRBJ2-7, with a possible D match to TRBD2 (5 bases). The CDR3 covers 13 residues. CDR1 and CDR2 (germline): ENHRY, SYGVKD. Written as DNA, the CDR3 is TGTGCCACCAGTGAGGGTCGGTCTTACGAGCAGTACTTC. Protein: CATSEGRSYEQYF.

The chain couples TRBV27 to TRBJ1-1; no definite D call. The V end was cut by 2 bases, the J end by 1 base, with 8 bases between. Germline V gene lookup returns CDR1 MNHEY and CDR2 SMNVEV (reference sequence). CDR3 length: 14 amino acids. CDR3 sequence (DNA): TGTGCCAGCAGTTTAAGGGTGGGGAACACTGAAGCTTTCTTT. Translating gives CASSLRVGNTEAFF.

This clonotype was seen at least ten times. The chain is built from TRBV11-2 and TRBJ2-7, with a weak D call TRBD2 (5 bases). Trimming cost V 2 bases and J 3 bases, with 29 bases left between them. The CDR3 contains 20 residues. CDR1 and CDR2 from the germline V gene are SGHAT and FQNNGV. CDR3 protein: CASSLTFRTDPPIPYYEQYF. CDR3 DNA sequence: TGTGCCAGCAGCTTAACCTTTAGGACTGACCCCCCGATCCCCTACTACGAGCAGTACTTC.

This clonotype was observed many times. The chain is built from TRBV10-2 and TRBJ1-2; D gene unclear. V was shortened by 5 bases and J by 6 bases, with 13 bases between the two germline ends. The germline V gene has CDR1 WSHSY and CDR2 SAAADI. The CDR3 runs to 13 residues. In nucleotides, the CDR3 is TGCGCCAGCAGTCTTTCTTCTCTAGATGGCTACACCTTC. Amino acids: CASSLSSLDGYTF.

As for this clonotype: With a much larger clone just one base away, this may be a read error. The J gene is TRBJ2-2, the V gene TRBV12-3 or TRBV12-4; 14 bases are a match to TRBD2. Trimming took 8 bases from V and 5 from J; bases not matched to a gene: 7. The CDR3 spans 16 residues. This CDR3 reads CASGHRLAGGTGELFF. The DNA for the CDR3 is TGTGCCAGCGGTCACAGACTAGCGGGAGGGACCGGGGAGCTGTTTTTT.